This T cell receptor beta chain was observed in a study of T-cell reconstitution after alpha-beta-depleted transplantation in children. Overall study results and limits: Several hundred expanded graft clones reportedly supplied alpha-beta T cells about two months after transplant. Some patients' high day-60 TCRbeta diversity was traced to surviving recipient T cells and thymic progenitors. From newly produced T cells came most of the T-cell counts and diversity one year after transplant.

In regard to this clonotype: Its specificity is not known.

The junction had 0 bases not matched to a gene; V was cut back by 0 bases and J by 3 bases. The length of the CDR3 is 14 residues. Germline lookup yields CDR1 SGHRS and CDR2 YFSETQ. Construction of the TCRbeta library involved unique molecular identifiers. TCRdb processed the PCR reads anew with MiXCR; each CDR3 protein has one entry. The data hold 70,000 to 95,000 distinct CDR3 sequences, with around a sixth observed a single time. The receptor was isolated from a male patient between 2 and 10 years old who had a stem cell transplant for acute lymphoblastic leukemia, so the T cells may come from the graft donor. This specimen consisted of PBMCs, mostly from graft donor cells, obtained 180 days after TCRalphabeta/CD19-depleted stem cell transplant. This rearrangement joins TRBV5-1 to TRBJ2-7; 10 nucleotides align to TRBD2. The CDR3 here is CASSLERGGYEQYF. The CDR3 bases are TGCGCCAGCAGCTTGGAGCGGGGGGGCTACGAGCAGTACTTC. Drawing the rest from reference TRBV5-1 and TRBJ2-7, the complete variable domain is KAGVTQTPRYLIKTRGQQVTLSCSPISGHRSVSWYQQTPGQGLQFLFEYFSETQRNKGNFPGRFSGRQFSNSRSEMNVSTLELGDSALYLCASSLERGGYEQYFGPGTRLTVT.